This T cell receptor beta chain was identified in a study of T-cell reconstitution after alpha-beta-depleted transplantation in children. Study-level results: Once a year had passed after transplant, T-cell counts and diversity came mostly from newly produced T cells. Roughly two months post-transplant, alpha-beta T cells reportedly originated from several hundred graft clones that had expanded.

Germline CDR1 is SQVTM and CDR2 is ANQGSEA. The V end lost 5 bases, the J end lost 2 bases, and 6 bases lay between the germline ends. There are 12 residues in the CDR3. Concerning this clonotype: As yet, its antigen is unknown.

Researchers prepared the TCRbeta library using unique molecular identifiers, the study reports. MiXCR, applied by TCRdb to the PCR reads, yields one record per CDR3 protein. The sample includes hundreds of thousands of distinct CDR3 sequences, 10% to 15% of them seen just once. This TCR was sampled from a male patient younger than 18 who had a stem cell transplant for acute myeloid leukemia, so the T cells may come from the graft donor. The sample here was PBMCs, mostly from graft donor cells, taken 360 days after TCRalphabeta/CD19-depleted stem cell transplant. The chain has TRBV29-1 and TRBJ1-4, with D unclear. As DNA, the CDR3 is TGCAGCGTTCTCAGGACTAATGAAAAACTGTTTTTT. Amino acids: CSVLRTNEKLFF.